The clone carrying this T cell receptor beta chain was found once. The antigen is not known. In TCRdb, the 5' RACE reads were re-called with MiXCR into one record per CDR3 protein. The repertoire includes about 240,000 distinct CDR3 sequences, 7.5% to 10% of them detected once, and roughly 21% sits in the top ten. The data derive from a study of T-cell memory formation after mild COVID-19. Study-level points and caveats: Pre-infection memory carried some responding clones, suggesting that cross-reactive memory joined. Among clones contracting day 15 to 85, CD4/CD8 was balanced, whereas later expanders leaned CD4+.

CDR3 size: 16 residues. V shed 5 bases, J shed 4 bases, and the junction held 12 bases outside the gene matches. Germline V lookup: CDR1 SGHVS, CDR2 FNYEAQ. Source material: PBMCs or a T cell subset sorted from them (not recorded which). This clonotype was obtained from a young man who had mild COVID-19 (a few samples of this study predate the infection). Cell type and time point are not known. The chain carries TRBV7-6 and TRBJ2-7, with 9 bases that match TRBD2. The CDR3 region has the DNA TGTGCCAGCAGCCGGGGTAGCGGGGGCTCAGCGTACGAGCAGTACTTC. This sequence encodes CASSRGSGGSAYEQYF.